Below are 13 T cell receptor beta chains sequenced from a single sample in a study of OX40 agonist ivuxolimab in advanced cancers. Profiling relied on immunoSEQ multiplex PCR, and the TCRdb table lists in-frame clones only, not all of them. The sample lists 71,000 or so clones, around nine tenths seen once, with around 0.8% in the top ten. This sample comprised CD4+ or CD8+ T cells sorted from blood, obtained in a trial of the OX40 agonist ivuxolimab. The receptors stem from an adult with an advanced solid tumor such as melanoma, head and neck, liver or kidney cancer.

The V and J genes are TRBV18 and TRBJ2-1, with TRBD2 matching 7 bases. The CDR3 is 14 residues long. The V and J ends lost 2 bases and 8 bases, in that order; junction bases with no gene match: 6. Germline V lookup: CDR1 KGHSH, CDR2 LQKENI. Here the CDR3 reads CASSPGGRGDEQFF. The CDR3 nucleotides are TGTGCCAGCTCACCAGGCGGGAGAGGCGATGAGCAGTTCTTC.

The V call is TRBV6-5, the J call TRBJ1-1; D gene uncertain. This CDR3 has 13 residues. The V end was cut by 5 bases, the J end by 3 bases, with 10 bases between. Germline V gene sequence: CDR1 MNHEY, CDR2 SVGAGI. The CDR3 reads CASSANLDTEAFF. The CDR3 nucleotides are TGTGCCAGCAGTGCCAACCTTGACACTGAAGCTTTCTTT.

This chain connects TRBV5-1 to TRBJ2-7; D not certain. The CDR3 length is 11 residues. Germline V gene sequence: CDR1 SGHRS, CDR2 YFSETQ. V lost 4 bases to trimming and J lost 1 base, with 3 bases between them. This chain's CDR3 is CASSESYEQYF. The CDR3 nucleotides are TGCGCCAGCAGCGAGTCCTACGAGCAGTACTTC.

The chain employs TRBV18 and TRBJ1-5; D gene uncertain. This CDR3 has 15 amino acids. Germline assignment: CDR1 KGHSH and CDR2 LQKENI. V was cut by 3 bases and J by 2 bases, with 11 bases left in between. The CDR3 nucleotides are TGTGCCAGCTCACCTGAGGCCTCGGGCAATCAGCCCCAGCATTTT. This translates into CASSPEASGNQPQHF.

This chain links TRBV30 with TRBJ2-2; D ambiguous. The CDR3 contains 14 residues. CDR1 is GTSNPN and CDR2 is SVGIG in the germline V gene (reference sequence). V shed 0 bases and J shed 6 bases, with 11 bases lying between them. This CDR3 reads CAWSVRVPPGELFF. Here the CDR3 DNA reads TGTGCCTGGAGTGTACGGGTCCCGCCCGGGGAGCTGTTTTTT.

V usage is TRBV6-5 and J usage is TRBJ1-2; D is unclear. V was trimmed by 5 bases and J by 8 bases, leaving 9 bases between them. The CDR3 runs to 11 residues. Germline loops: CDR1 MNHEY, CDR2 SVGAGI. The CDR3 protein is CASSQQQGYTF. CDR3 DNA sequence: TGTGCCAGCAGTCAACAACAGGGCTACACCTTC.

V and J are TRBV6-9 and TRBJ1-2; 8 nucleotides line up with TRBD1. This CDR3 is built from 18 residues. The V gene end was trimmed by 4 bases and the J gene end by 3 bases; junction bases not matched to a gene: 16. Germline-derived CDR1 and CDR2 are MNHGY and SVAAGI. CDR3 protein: CASSSLGPPVTGDYGYTF. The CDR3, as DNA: TGTGCCAGCAGTTCCCTGGGCCCCCCCGTGACAGGGGACTATGGCTACACCTTC.

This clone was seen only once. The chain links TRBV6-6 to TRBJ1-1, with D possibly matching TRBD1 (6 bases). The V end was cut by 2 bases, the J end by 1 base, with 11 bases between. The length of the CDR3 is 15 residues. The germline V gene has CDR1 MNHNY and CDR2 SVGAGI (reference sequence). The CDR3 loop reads CASSYGDNTNTEAFF. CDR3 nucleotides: TGTGCCAGCAGTTACGGGGACAATACGAACACTGAAGCTTTCTTT.

CDR3 DNA sequence: TGTGCCAGCAGCCTAGGGGGGGAAGGCGAGCAGTACTTC. Encoded protein: CASSLGGEGEQYF. The chain uses TRBV7-9 and TRBJ2-7; the D gene is possibly TRBD2 (7 bases). CDR3 length: 13 amino acids. V was clipped by 5 bases and J by 6 bases, with 14 bases between them. CDR1 and CDR2 (germline): SEHNR, FQNEAQ (reference sequence).

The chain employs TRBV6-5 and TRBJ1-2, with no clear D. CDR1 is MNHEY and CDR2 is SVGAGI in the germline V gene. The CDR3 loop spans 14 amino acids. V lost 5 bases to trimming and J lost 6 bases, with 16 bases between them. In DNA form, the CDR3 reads TGTGCCAGCAGTGATGTGGGTTTATCCCATGGCTACACCTTC. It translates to CASSDVGLSHGYTF.

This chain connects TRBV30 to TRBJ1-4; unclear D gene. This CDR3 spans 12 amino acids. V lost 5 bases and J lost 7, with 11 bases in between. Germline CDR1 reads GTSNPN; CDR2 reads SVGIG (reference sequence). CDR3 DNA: TGTGCCTGGTTACAGTACCCTGAAAAACTGTTTTTT. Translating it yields CAWLQYPEKLFF.

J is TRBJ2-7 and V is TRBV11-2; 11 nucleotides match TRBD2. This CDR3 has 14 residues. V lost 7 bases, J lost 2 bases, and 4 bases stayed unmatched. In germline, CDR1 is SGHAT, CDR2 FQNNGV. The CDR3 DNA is TGTGCCAGCACCTGGACTAGCGGGCCCTACGAGCAGTACTTC. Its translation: CASTWTSGPYEQYF.

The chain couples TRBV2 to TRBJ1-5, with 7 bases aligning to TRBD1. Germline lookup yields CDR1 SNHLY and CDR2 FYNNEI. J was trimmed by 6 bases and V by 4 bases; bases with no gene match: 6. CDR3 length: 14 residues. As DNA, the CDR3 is TGTGCCAGCAGTGGGGTAGACAGGGCTCAGCCCCAGCATTTT. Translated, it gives CASSGVDRAQPQHF.